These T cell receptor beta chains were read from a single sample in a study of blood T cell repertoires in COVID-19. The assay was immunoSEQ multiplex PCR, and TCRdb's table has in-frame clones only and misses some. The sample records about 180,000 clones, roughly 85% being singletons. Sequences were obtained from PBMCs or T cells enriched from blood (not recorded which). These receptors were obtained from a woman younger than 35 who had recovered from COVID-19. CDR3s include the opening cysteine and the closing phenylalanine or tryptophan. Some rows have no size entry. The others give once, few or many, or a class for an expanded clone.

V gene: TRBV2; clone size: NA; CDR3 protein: CASTRGNYGYTF
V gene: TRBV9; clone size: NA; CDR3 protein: CASSGTQLGTYNEQFF
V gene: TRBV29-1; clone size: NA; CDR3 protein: CSVDQGQNEQYF
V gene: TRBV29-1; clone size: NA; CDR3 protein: CSVEAEDTGELFF
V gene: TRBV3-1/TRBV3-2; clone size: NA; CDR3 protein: CASSQVNNEQFF
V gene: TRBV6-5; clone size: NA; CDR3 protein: CASRPTGGAPYEQYF
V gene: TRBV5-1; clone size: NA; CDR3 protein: CASSFPRQGAETQYF
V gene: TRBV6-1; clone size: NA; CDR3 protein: CASSDWRELSDEQYF
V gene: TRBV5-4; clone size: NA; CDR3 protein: CASSPNPGGRDEQYF
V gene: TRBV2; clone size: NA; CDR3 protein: CASSVESNTEAFF
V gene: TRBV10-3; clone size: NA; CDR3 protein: CAISGGLAGAYNEQFF
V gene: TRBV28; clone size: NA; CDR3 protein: CASSDKTGQHLAIYGYTF
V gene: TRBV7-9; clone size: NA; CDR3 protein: CASSLPGVGQPQHF
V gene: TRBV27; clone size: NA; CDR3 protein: CASSSDRVNYGYTF
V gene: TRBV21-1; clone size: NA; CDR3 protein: CASRTPVGGIIAYEQYF
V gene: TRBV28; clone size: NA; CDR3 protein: CASSPLFQGPGANVLTF
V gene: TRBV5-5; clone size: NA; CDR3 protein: CASSLDEGGQYF
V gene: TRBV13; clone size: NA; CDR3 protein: CASSPPGTDTQYF
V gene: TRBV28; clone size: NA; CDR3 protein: CATEWGAGANVLTF
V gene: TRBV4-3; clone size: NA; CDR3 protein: CASSPSGGTYNEQFF
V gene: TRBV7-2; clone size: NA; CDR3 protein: CASSLILSAGELFF
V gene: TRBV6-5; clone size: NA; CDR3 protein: CASSYSSPGSSYEQYF
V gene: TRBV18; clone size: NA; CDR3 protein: CASSPPPEETQYF
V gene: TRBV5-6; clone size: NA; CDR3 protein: CASSKAGTGINTEAFF
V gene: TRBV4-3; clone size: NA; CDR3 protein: CASSLRALAGGAGELFF
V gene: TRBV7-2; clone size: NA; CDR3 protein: CASSKQGPGREQFF
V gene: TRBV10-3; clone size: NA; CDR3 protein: CAISDGTRYEAFF
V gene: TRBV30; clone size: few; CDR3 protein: CAWSSLAVNEQFF
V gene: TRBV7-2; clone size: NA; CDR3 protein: CASSPQGFPGYGYTF
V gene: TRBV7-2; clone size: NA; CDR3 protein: CASGASGGAVNEQFF
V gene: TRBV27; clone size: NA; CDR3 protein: CASSRTGNTEAFF
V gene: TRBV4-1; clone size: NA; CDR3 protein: CASSPVGEKKLFF
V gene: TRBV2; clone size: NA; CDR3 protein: CASKGGERGGGYEQYF
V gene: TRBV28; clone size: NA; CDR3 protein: CASSLVRLAGGADTQYF
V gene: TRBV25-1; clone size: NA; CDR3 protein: CASSDSGRGSPLHF